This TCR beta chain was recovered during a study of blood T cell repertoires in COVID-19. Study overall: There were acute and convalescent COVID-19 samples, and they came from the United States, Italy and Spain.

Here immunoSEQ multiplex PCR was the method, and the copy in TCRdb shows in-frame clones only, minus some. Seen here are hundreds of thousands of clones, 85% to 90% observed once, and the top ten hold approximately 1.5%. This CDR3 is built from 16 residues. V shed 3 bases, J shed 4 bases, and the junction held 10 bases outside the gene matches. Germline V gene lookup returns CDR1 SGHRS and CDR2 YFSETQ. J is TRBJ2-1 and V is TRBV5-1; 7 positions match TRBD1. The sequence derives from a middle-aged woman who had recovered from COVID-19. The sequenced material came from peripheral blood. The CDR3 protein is CASSSSTGPGYNEQFF. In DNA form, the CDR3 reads TGCGCCAGCAGCTCTTCGACAGGGCCGGGATACAATGAGCAGTTCTTC.